This is a list of T cell receptor beta chains from one sample in a study of cytomegalovirus exposure and HLA in healthy donors. TCRdb's table, derived via immunoSEQ multiplex PCR, lists solely in-frame clones and lacks some. The profile covers approximately 180,000 clones, with less than 85% appearing a single time and more than 4% taken by the ten largest. The material sequenced was PBMCs. These receptors were obtained from a man aged 18 to 35 in good health and CMV-seronegative. Both conserved end residues are part of each CDR3. The order of the fields is clone size, J gene, D gene, V gene, CDR3 protein, CDR3 DNA. D genes are given only for firm matches. Clone size, where shown, is once, few, many, or a class for clones that have expanded.

clone_size: .
j_call: TRBJ1-1
d_call: .
v_call: TRBV7-2
cdr3_aa: CASSHRETDTEAFF
cdr3_nt: TGTGCCAGCAGCCACCGTGAGACAGACACTGAAGCTTTCTTT

clone_size: once
j_call: TRBJ2-7
d_call: TRBD2
v_call: TRBV4-1
cdr3_aa: CASSQEDGGRYEQYF
cdr3_nt: TGCGCCAGCAGCCAAGAAGATGGCGGGAGGTACGAGCAGTACTTC

clone_size: .
j_call: TRBJ1-2
d_call: .
v_call: TRBV5-6
cdr3_aa: CASSLWQNHGYTF
cdr3_nt: TGTGCCAGCAGCTTGTGGCAGAACCACGGCTACACCTTC

clone_size: .
j_call: TRBJ2-3
d_call: .
v_call: TRBV9
cdr3_aa: CASSASPGDTDTQYF
cdr3_nt: TGTGCCAGCAGCGCCTCCCCGGGGGACACAGATACGCAGTATTTT

clone_size: .
j_call: TRBJ2-1
d_call: TRBD1
v_call: TRBV28
cdr3_aa: CASSLRTGGIEQFF
cdr3_nt: TGTGCCAGCAGTTTGCGGACAGGGGGCATTGAGCAGTTCTTC

clone_size: .
j_call: TRBJ2-7
d_call: TRBD2
v_call: TRBV2
cdr3_aa: CASSDPTGTIDEQYF
cdr3_nt: TGTGCCAGCAGTGACCCGACCGGGACTATTGACGAGCAGTACTTC

clone_size: .
j_call: TRBJ2-3
d_call: TRBD2
v_call: TRBV14
cdr3_aa: CASSQRTSGRAQYF
cdr3_nt: TGTGCCAGCAGCCAACGGACTAGCGGGAGGGCGCAGTATTTT

clone_size: .
j_call: TRBJ2-3
d_call: .
v_call: TRBV5-4
cdr3_aa: CASSLQTEGDTQYF
cdr3_nt: TGTGCCAGCAGCCTACAAACCGAGGGAGATACGCAGTATTTT

clone_size: .
j_call: TRBJ2-1
d_call: .
v_call: TRBV7-7
cdr3_aa: CASSYRGEDEQFF
cdr3_nt: TGTGCTAGCAGCTATCGCGGCGAGGATGAGCAGTTCTTC

clone_size: .
j_call: TRBJ2-2
d_call: .
v_call: TRBV10-3
cdr3_aa: CATLYGNTGELFF
cdr3_nt: TGTGCCACCCTCTATGGGAACACCGGGGAGCTGTTTTTT

clone_size: .
j_call: TRBJ2-3
d_call: TRBD2
v_call: TRBV6-5
cdr3_aa: CASSYSGVASADTQYF
cdr3_nt: TGTGCCAGCAGTTATAGCGGGGTCGCCTCAGCAGATACGCAGTATTTT

clone_size: .
j_call: TRBJ2-7
d_call: .
v_call: TRBV7-9
cdr3_aa: CASSLGGEAGKPYEQYF
cdr3_nt: TGTGCCAGCAGCTTAGGAGGGGAGGCAGGGAAACCCTACGAGCAGTACTTC

clone_size: .
j_call: TRBJ2-1
d_call: .
v_call: TRBV29-1
cdr3_aa: CSVEQGIRFF
cdr3_nt: TGCAGCGTTGAACAGGGGATTAGGTTCTTC

clone_size: .
j_call: TRBJ1-5
d_call: .
v_call: TRBV27
cdr3_aa: CASSFEYRPNQPQHF
cdr3_nt: TGTGCCAGCAGTTTTGAATACAGACCCAATCAGCCCCAGCATTTT

clone_size: .
j_call: TRBJ2-7
d_call: .
v_call: TRBV7-2
cdr3_aa: CASSLARPYEQYF
cdr3_nt: TGTGCCAGCAGCTTAGCCAGGCCCTACGAGCAGTACTTC

clone_size: .
j_call: TRBJ2-5
d_call: .
v_call: TRBV5-1
cdr3_aa: CASSHGGTGPEETQYF
cdr3_nt: TGCGCCAGCAGCCACGGGGGGACAGGCCCCGAAGAGACCCAGTACTTC

clone_size: .
j_call: TRBJ1-1
d_call: .
v_call: TRBV29-1
cdr3_aa: CSVNHRHDTEAFF
cdr3_nt: TGCAGCGTTAACCACAGGCATGACACTGAAGCTTTCTTT

clone_size: .
j_call: TRBJ2-5
d_call: TRBD1
v_call: TRBV9
cdr3_aa: CASSTQGGQGETQYF
cdr3_nt: TGTGCCAGCAGCACCCAAGGGGGCCAGGGAGAGACCCAGTACTTC

clone_size: .
j_call: TRBJ2-1
d_call: .
v_call: TRBV7-2
cdr3_aa: CASSLGDEQFF
cdr3_nt: TGTGCCAGCAGCTTAGGCGATGAGCAGTTCTTC

clone_size: .
j_call: TRBJ2-2
d_call: .
v_call: TRBV11-3
cdr3_aa: CASSSRPRGELFF
cdr3_nt: TGTGCCAGCAGCTCTAGACCACGCGGGGAGCTGTTTTTT

clone_size: .
j_call: TRBJ2-3
d_call: .
v_call: TRBV5-1
cdr3_aa: CASSPLYVDTQYF
cdr3_nt: TGCGCCAGCAGCCCCCTGTATGTAGATACGCAGTATTTT

clone_size: .
j_call: TRBJ2-5
d_call: .
v_call: TRBV7-9
cdr3_aa: CASSLDRWKAETQYF
cdr3_nt: TGTGCCAGCAGCTTAGACAGGTGGAAGGCGGAGACCCAGTACTTC

clone_size: .
j_call: TRBJ1-4
d_call: .
v_call: TRBV28
cdr3_aa: CASSSASEGSGEKLFF
cdr3_nt: TGTGCCAGCAGTTCTGCTTCGGAGGGGTCGGGTGAAAAACTGTTTTTT

clone_size: .
j_call: TRBJ1-2
d_call: TRBD1
v_call: TRBV5-5
cdr3_aa: CASSPGQPNYGYTF
cdr3_nt: TGTGCCAGCAGCCCGGGACAGCCGAACTATGGCTACACCTTC

clone_size: few
j_call: TRBJ2-6
d_call: .
v_call: TRBV18
cdr3_aa: CASSPNSGANVLTF
cdr3_nt: TGTGCCAGCTCACCCAACTCTGGGGCCAACGTCCTGACTTTC

clone_size: few
j_call: TRBJ1-3
d_call: .
v_call: TRBV4-1
cdr3_aa: CASSHPGTNTIYF
cdr3_nt: TGCGCCAGCAGCCATCCGGGTACGAACACCATATATTTT

clone_size: .
j_call: TRBJ2-7
d_call: .
v_call: TRBV19
cdr3_aa: CASSIVRDPSYEQYF
cdr3_nt: TGTGCCAGTAGTATAGTGCGGGACCCGAGCTACGAGCAGTACTTC

clone_size: .
j_call: TRBJ1-2
d_call: .
v_call: TRBV9
cdr3_aa: CASSDPNSGWGYTF
cdr3_nt: TGTGCCAGCAGCGATCCAAATTCCGGGTGGGGCTACACCTTC

clone_size: .
j_call: TRBJ2-3
d_call: TRBD1
v_call: TRBV5-1
cdr3_aa: CASSQIPGQGTDTQYF
cdr3_nt: TGCGCCAGCAGTCAGATACCGGGACAGGGGACAGATACGCAGTATTTT

clone_size: .
j_call: TRBJ2-1
d_call: TRBD1
v_call: TRBV30
cdr3_aa: CAWRGQGASEQFF
cdr3_nt: TGTGCCTGGAGGGGACAGGGGGCGTCCGAGCAGTTCTTC

clone_size: .
j_call: TRBJ2-7
d_call: TRBD2
v_call: TRBV7-9
cdr3_aa: CASSQGGGADEQYF
cdr3_nt: TGTGCCAGCAGCCAGGGCGGGGGGGCAGACGAGCAGTACTTC

clone_size: .
j_call: TRBJ2-1
d_call: TRBD1
v_call: TRBV19
cdr3_aa: CASSQPGTGKKQFF
cdr3_nt: TGTGCCAGTAGTCAACCTGGGACAGGAAAGAAGCAGTTCTTC

clone_size: .
j_call: TRBJ2-7
d_call: .
v_call: TRBV30
cdr3_aa: CAWTGVSYEQYF
cdr3_nt: TGTGCCTGGACGGGGGTCTCCTACGAGCAGTACTTC

clone_size: .
j_call: TRBJ1-2
d_call: .
v_call: TRBV2
cdr3_aa: CASSEAKGRSNYGYTF
cdr3_nt: TGTGCCAGCAGTGAAGCGAAGGGGCGATCTAACTATGGCTACACCTTC

clone_size: .
j_call: TRBJ2-7
d_call: .
v_call: TRBV5-1
cdr3_aa: CASSLAPGYSYEQYF
cdr3_nt: TGCGCCAGCAGCTTGGCCCCGGGATACTCCTACGAGCAGTACTTC

clone_size: .
j_call: TRBJ1-2
d_call: TRBD1
v_call: TRBV6-5
cdr3_aa: CASYRTGTYGYTF
cdr3_nt: TGTGCCAGTTACAGGACAGGGACCTATGGCTACACCTTC

clone_size: few
j_call: TRBJ2-3
d_call: TRBD1
v_call: TRBV5-1
cdr3_aa: CASSLRKLGQGHADTQYF
cdr3_nt: TGCGCCAGCAGCTTGCGGAAGTTGGGACAGGGACACGCAGATACGCAGTATTTT

clone_size: once
j_call: TRBJ1-1
d_call: .
v_call: TRBV20-1
cdr3_aa: CSARENTEAFF
cdr3_nt: TGCAGTGCTCGGGAGAACACTGAAGCTTTCTTT

clone_size: few
j_call: TRBJ1-6
d_call: TRBD1
v_call: TRBV2
cdr3_aa: CASSLGQGTFNSPLHF
cdr3_nt: TGTGCCAGCAGCCTAGGACAGGGAACCTTTAATTCACCCCTCCACTTT

clone_size: once
j_call: TRBJ1-2
d_call: .
v_call: TRBV12-2
cdr3_aa: CASRWDRGDGYTF
cdr3_nt: TGTGCAAGTCGCTGGGACAGGGGGGATGGCTACACCTTC

clone_size: .
j_call: TRBJ2-3
d_call: .
v_call: TRBV29-1
cdr3_aa: CSVDYIESQVLDTRYF
cdr3_nt: TGCAGCGTTGACTACATTGAGTCACAGGTTCTCGATACGCGGTATTTT

clone_size: .
j_call: TRBJ2-7
d_call: TRBD2
v_call: TRBV13
cdr3_aa: CASTLAGGPGEQYF
cdr3_nt: TGTGCCAGTACCTTAGCGGGGGGGCCTGGAGAGCAGTACTTC

clone_size: .
j_call: TRBJ2-7
d_call: .
v_call: TRBV19
cdr3_aa: CASSWTILYEQYF
cdr3_nt: TGTGCCAGTAGTTGGACAATTCTATACGAGCAGTACTTC

clone_size: .
j_call: TRBJ2-1
d_call: TRBD2
v_call: TRBV27
cdr3_aa: CASSLTQTSGMGEQFF
cdr3_nt: TGTGCCAGCAGTTTAACCCAGACTAGCGGGATGGGTGAGCAGTTCTTC

clone_size: once
j_call: TRBJ2-7
d_call: .
v_call: TRBV27
cdr3_aa: CASSFAAGSYEQYF
cdr3_nt: TGTGCCAGCAGTTTTGCGGCCGGCTCCTACGAGCAGTACTTC

clone_size: .
j_call: TRBJ1-1
d_call: .
v_call: TRBV2
cdr3_aa: CASRGGNTEAFF
cdr3_nt: TGTGCCAGCAGGGGAGGGAACACTGAAGCTTTCTTT

clone_size: .
j_call: TRBJ1-3
d_call: .
v_call: TRBV5-1
cdr3_aa: CASSQGHPNSGNTIYF
cdr3_nt: TGCGCCAGCAGCCAGGGGCATCCCAACTCTGGAAACACCATATATTTT

clone_size: .
j_call: TRBJ2-1
d_call: .
v_call: TRBV12-5
cdr3_aa: CASGSSESSYNEQFF
cdr3_nt: TGTGCTAGTGGTTCTAGCGAAAGCTCCTACAATGAGCAGTTCTTC

clone_size: .
j_call: TRBJ2-7
d_call: TRBD1
v_call: TRBV28
cdr3_aa: CASSPPGTGGGEQYF
cdr3_nt: TGTGCCAGCAGTCCACCTGGGACAGGGGGGGGTGAGCAGTACTTC

clone_size: .
j_call: TRBJ2-2
d_call: .
v_call: TRBV28
cdr3_aa: CASNKGGLQNTGELFF
cdr3_nt: TGTGCCAGCAACAAAGGCGGGCTACAGAACACCGGGGAGCTGTTTTTT

clone_size: .
j_call: TRBJ2-7
d_call: .
v_call: TRBV10-1
cdr3_aa: CASMDGDIVSYEQYF
cdr3_nt: TGCGCCAGCATGGATGGGGACATCGTCTCCTACGAGCAGTACTTC

clone_size: .
j_call: TRBJ1-2
d_call: TRBD1
v_call: TRBV5-4
cdr3_aa: CASSPDRGRGGYTF
cdr3_nt: TGTGCCAGCAGCCCGGACAGGGGGAGGGGTGGCTACACCTTC

clone_size: .
j_call: TRBJ2-5
d_call: .
v_call: TRBV6-5
cdr3_aa: CASSYVSGSYQETQYF
cdr3_nt: TGTGCCAGCAGTTACGTTAGTGGGAGCTACCAAGAGACCCAGTACTTC

clone_size: .
j_call: TRBJ2-5
d_call: TRBD2
v_call: TRBV9
cdr3_aa: CASSVDIAGVETQYF
cdr3_nt: TGTGCCAGCAGCGTTGATATAGCGGGGGTGGAGACCCAGTACTTC

clone_size: .
j_call: TRBJ2-7
d_call: TRBD2
v_call: TRBV5-6
cdr3_aa: CASSWETSGLSYEQYF
cdr3_nt: TGTGCCAGCAGCTGGGAGACTAGCGGCCTCTCCTACGAGCAGTACTTC